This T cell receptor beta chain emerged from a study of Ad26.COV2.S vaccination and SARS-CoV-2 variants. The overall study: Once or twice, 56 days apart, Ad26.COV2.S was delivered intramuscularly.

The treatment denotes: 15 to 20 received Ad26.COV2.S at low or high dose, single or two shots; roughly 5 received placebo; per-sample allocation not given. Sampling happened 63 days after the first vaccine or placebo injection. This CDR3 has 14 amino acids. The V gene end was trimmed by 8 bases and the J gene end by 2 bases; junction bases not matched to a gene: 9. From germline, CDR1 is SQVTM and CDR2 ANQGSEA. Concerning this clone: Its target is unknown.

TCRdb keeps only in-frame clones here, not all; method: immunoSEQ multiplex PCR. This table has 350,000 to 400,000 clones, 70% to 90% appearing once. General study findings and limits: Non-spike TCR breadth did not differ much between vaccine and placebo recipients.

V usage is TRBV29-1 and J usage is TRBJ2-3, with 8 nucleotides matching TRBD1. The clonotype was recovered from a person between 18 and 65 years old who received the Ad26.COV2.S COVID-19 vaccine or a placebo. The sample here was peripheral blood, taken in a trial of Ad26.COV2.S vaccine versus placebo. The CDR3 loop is CSFRARGPTDTQYF. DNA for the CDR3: TGCAGCTTTCGAGCCAGGGGGCCCACAGATACGCAGTATTTT.